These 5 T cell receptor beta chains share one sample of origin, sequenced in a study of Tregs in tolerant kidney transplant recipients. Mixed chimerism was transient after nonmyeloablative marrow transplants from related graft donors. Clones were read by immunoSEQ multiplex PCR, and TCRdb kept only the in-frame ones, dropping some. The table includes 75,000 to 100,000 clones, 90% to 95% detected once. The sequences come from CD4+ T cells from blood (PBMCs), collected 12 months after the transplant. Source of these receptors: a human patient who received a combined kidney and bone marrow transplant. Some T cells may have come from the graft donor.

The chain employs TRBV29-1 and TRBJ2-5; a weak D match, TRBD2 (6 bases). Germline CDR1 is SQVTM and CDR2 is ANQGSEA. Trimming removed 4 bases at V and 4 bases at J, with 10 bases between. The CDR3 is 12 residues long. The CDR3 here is CSVGRGSETQYF. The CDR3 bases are TGCAGCGTTGGTCGGGGGTCAGAGACCCAGTACTTC.

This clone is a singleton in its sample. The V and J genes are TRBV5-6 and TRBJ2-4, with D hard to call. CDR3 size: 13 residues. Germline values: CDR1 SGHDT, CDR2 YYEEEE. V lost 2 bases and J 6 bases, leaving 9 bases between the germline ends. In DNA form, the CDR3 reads TGTGCCAGCAGCTTCGCGGCTGGAAACATTCAGTACTTC. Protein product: CASSFAAGNIQYF.

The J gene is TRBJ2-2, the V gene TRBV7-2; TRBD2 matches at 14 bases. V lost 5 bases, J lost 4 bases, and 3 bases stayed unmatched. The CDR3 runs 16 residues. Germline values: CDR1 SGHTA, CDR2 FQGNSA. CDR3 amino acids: CASSKGLAGGTGELFF. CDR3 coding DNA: TGTGCCAGCAGCAAAGGACTAGCGGGAGGCACCGGGGAGCTGTTTTTT. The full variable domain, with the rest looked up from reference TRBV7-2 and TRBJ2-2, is GAGVSQSPSNKVTEKGKDVELRCDPISGHTALYWYRQSLGQGLEFLIYFQGNSAPDKSGLPSDRFSAERTGGSVSTLTIQRTQQEDSAVYLCASSKGLAGGTGELFFGEGSRLTVL.

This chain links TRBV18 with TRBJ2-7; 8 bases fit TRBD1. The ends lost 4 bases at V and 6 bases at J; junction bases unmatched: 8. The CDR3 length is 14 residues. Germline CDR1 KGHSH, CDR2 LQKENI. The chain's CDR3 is CASSQTTGAREQYF. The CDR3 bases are TGTGCCAGCTCACAAACGACAGGGGCACGCGAGCAGTACTTC.

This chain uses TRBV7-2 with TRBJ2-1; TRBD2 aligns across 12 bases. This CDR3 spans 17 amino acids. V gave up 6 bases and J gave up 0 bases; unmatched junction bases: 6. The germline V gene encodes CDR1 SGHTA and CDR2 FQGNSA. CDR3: CASRLTSGSSSYNEQFF. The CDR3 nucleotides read TGTGCCAGCAGGCTGACTAGCGGGAGTAGCTCCTACAATGAGCAGTTCTTC.